This is a list of T cell receptor beta chains from one sample in a study of T cell repertoires in cytomegalovirus infection. Via MiXCR, TCRdb re-called the reads, giving one row per CDR3 protein. The table shows just under 550,000 distinct CDR3 sequences, with about 25% occurring only once. The source material was PBMCs. All receptors come from a human donor in good health (CMV status not recorded). Some clones in this sample may be carry-over from other donors' samples. CDR3s include the opening cysteine and the closing phenylalanine or tryptophan. D genes are given only for firm matches. Size tells how often a clone was seen (once, few, many) or the class of an expanded clone, and some rows leave it out.

j_call clone_size v_call d_call cdr3_length cdr3_nt cdr3_aa
TRBJ2-1 many TRBV12-3/TRBV12-4 TRBD2 15 TGTGCCAGCAGAATTCTAGCGGCCCCCGGGGGTGAGCAGTTCTTC CASRILAAPGGEQFF
TRBJ1-1 NA TRBV4-3 NA 17 TGCGCCAGCAGCCAAGATGGGGTAGGGCGGGGGAACACTGAAGCTTTCTTT CASSQDGVGRGNTEAFF
TRBJ1-2 NA TRBV20-1 NA 14 TGCAGTGCTAGGGCGGGGGGCGCCGGGGACGGCTACACCTTC CSARAGGAGDGYTF
TRBJ2-7 few TRBV28 NA 14 TGTGCCAGCAGTTTCGGGGACCGCCTAAACGAGCAGTACTTC CASSFGDRLNEQYF
TRBJ1-2 many TRBV7-2 TRBD1 15 TGTGCCAGCAGCACCCGGACAGGGGGAACCTATGGCTACACCTTC CASSTRTGGTYGYTF
TRBJ1-5 many TRBV7-8 NA 15 TGTGCCAGCAGCTTAGCCGAAAGGAGCAATCAGCCCCAGCATTTT CASSLAERSNQPQHF
TRBJ2-3 many TRBV7-2 NA 12 TGTGCCAGCAGCTTATATGGAGATACGCAGTATTTT CASSLYGDTQYF
TRBJ1-2 few TRBV7-2 NA 14 TGTGCCAGCAGCCCTAGCGGGGCTTCCTATGGCTACACCTTC CASSPSGASYGYTF
TRBJ2-1 many TRBV7-2 TRBD2 13 TGTGCCAGCAGGCCAACTAGCGGGAGCCGCGAGTTCTTC CASRPTSGSREFF
TRBJ2-7 NA TRBV5-1 TRBD2 14 TGCGCCAGCAGCTTGGGGACTAGCGGGATCGAGCAGTACTTC CASSLGTSGIEQYF
TRBJ2-3 many TRBV4-1 TRBD2 18 TGCGCCAGCAGCCATCTCCCTAGCGGGAGGGCGAGCACAGATACGCAGTATTTT CASSHLPSGRASTDTQYF
TRBJ1-1 NA TRBV11-2 NA 15 TGTGCCAGCAGCCAAGCCCAGGGACTGAACACTGAAGCTTTCTTT CASSQAQGLNTEAFF
TRBJ1-2 NA TRBV4-3 TRBD1 15 TGCGCCAGCAGCCAAGCCCGGACAGGGGTTTATGGCTACACCTTC CASSQARTGVYGYTF
TRBJ2-7 once TRBV20-1 NA 14 TGCAGTGCTAGAGATTTTCAGGGGGGCTACGAGCAGTACTTC CSARDFQGGYEQYF
TRBJ2-5 NA TRBV13 TRBD1 15 TGTGCCAGCAGCTTAAGGGGACAGACTAAAGAGACCCAGTACTTC CASSLRGQTKETQYF
TRBJ2-7 NA TRBV10-3 NA 14 TGTGCCATCAGTGTAGGGTTCGGTTCGACCGAGCAGTACTTC CAISVGFGSTEQYF
TRBJ1-3 NA TRBV4-1 NA 15 TGCGCCAGCAGCCAAGATATAAGCTCTGGAAACACCATATATTTT CASSQDISSGNTIYF
TRBJ2-1 NA TRBV6-5 TRBD2 16 TGTGCCAGCAGTAGTCTGGCGGGAGTATCCTACAATGAGCAGTTCTTC CASSSLAGVSYNEQFF
TRBJ1-2 NA TRBV6-6 NA 15 TGTGCCAGCAGTTACGCGAACAGGAACCGGGATGGCTACACCTTC CASSYANRNRDGYTF
TRBJ1-4 NA TRBV7-9 NA 17 TGTGCCAGCAGCTTAGACAGGGATTTCCCGGCGGGCGAAAAACTGTTTTTT CASSLDRDFPAGEKLFF
TRBJ2-2 NA TRBV10-3 NA 14 TGTGCCATCAGTGGAACAGGGAACACCGGGGAGCTGTTTTTT CAISGTGNTGELFF
TRBJ2-6 few TRBV7-9 NA 14 TGTGCCAGCAGGTCAGGGTCGGGGGCCAACGTCCTGACTTTC CASRSGSGANVLTF
TRBJ1-1 many TRBV7-9 NA 11 TGTGCCAGCAGTTTAAACGGTGAAGCTTTCTTT CASSLNGEAFF
TRBJ1-1 few TRBV6-5 NA 13 TGTGCCAGCAGTTACCACACTGGGGCAGAAGCTTTCTTT CASSYHTGAEAFF
TRBJ1-5 few TRBV20-1 NA 12 TGCAGTGCCCGGGGGGTCGCTCAGCCCCAGCATTTT CSARGVAQPQHF
TRBJ1-5 many TRBV28 NA 14 TGTGCCAGCAGTTTAGAGGGCGGCAATCAGCCCCAGCATTTT CASSLEGGNQPQHF
TRBJ1-1 few TRBV29-1 TRBD1 14 TGCAGCGTGCGGACAGGCATCATGAACACTGAAGCTTTCTTT CSVRTGIMNTEAFF
TRBJ2-7 NA TRBV7-9 NA 13 TGTGCCAGCAGCGCCAACTGGGGGAGTTTCGAGTACTTC CASSANWGSFEYF
TRBJ2-2 few TRBV27 NA 13 TGTGCCAGCAGACTTACAGGGACCGGGGAGCTGTTTTTT CASRLTGTGELFF
TRBJ2-4 few TRBV11-2 TRBD2 16 TGTGCCAGCAGCGATGTAGCGGGGGGCCCCAAAAACATTCAGTACTTC CASSDVAGGPKNIQYF
TRBJ2-1 NA TRBV11-3 NA 13 TGTGCCAGCAGACAGACGACCAACAATGAGCAGTTCTTC CASRQTTNNEQFF
TRBJ2-2 NA TRBV13 TRBD2 17 TGTGCCAGCAGAATTGGACTAGCGGGAGGAGGGACCGGGGAGCTGTTTTTT CASRIGLAGGGTGELFF
TRBJ2-1 many TRBV7-6 NA 16 TGTGCCAGCAGCTTAAACTCTGCGTATTCCGACAATGAGCAGTTCTTC CASSLNSAYSDNEQFF
TRBJ2-1 NA TRBV24-1 NA 15 TGTGCCACCAGTGACCATAGCGGAAGCTCCTCTGACCAGTTCTTC CATSDHSGSSSDQFF
TRBJ1-2 NA TRBV5-1 NA 15 TGCGCCAGCAGCTTGGCCGGGACCGATAACTATGGCTACACCTTC CASSLAGTDNYGYTF
TRBJ2-1 many TRBV6-2/TRBV6-3 NA 16 TGTGCCAGCAGTTACACGGAATCGGGACTTAGGGATGAGCAGTTCTTC CASSYTESGLRDEQFF
TRBJ2-5 few TRBV28 TRBD1 15 TGTGCCAGCAGTTCCCTGGACAGGGGTAGGGAGACCCAGTACTTC CASSSLDRGRETQYF
TRBJ1-5 few TRBV28 NA 15 TGTGCCAGGCACTATGAGGCGGGCTGCTATCAGCCCCAGCATTTT CARHYEAGCYQPQHF
TRBJ2-1 few TRBV6-1 TRBD2 15 TGTGCCAGCAGTGCTACTAGCGGGAGAATGAATGAGCAGTTCTTC CASSATSGRMNEQFF
TRBJ1-1 few TRBV19 TRBD1 17 TGTGCCAGTAGTATAGGTGTGACAGGGGGCGGAGGCACTGAAGCTTTCTTT CASSIGVTGGGGTEAFF
TRBJ1-4 NA TRBV4-3 TRBD1 18 TGCGCCAGCAGCCAAGAAGGCGAAGGGACAGGGTTTAATGAAAAACTGTTTTTT CASSQEGEGTGFNEKLFF
TRBJ1-2 NA TRBV5-1 NA 13 TGCGCCAGCAGCTTGGGAGGGGAACACGGCTACACCTTC CASSLGGEHGYTF
TRBJ1-2 NA TRBV20-1 NA 12 TGCAGTGCTGCAGGGAGTTTCTATGGCTACACCTTC CSAAGSFYGYTF
TRBJ1-5 many TRBV7-8 NA 17 TGTGCCAGCAGCTTACGGGGAGTTTCGGTGCTGGGGCAGCCCCAGCATTTT CASSLRGVSVLGQPQHF
TRBJ1-1 NA TRBV12-5 TRBD1 15 TGTGCTAGTGGTTTACAGACAGGGGGCCGGACTGAAGCTTTCTTT CASGLQTGGRTEAFF
TRBJ2-1 NA TRBV4-3 NA 15 TGCGCCAGCAGCCAAGAGGAAAGCGGAGCCCTCTCCCGGTTCTTC CASSQEESGALSRFF
TRBJ1-6 NA TRBV4-1 NA 16 TGCGCCAGCAGCCAAGACCAGGGGAGAGGAAATTCACCCCTCCACTTT CASSQDQGRGNSPLHF
TRBJ2-7 NA TRBV10-3 TRBD2 14 TGTGCCATCAGTAGACTAGCGGGAGGTAGTGAGCAGTACTTC CAISRLAGGSEQYF
TRBJ1-6 NA TRBV9 NA 14 TGTGCCAGCAGCGTAGATAACCGGGATTCACCCCTCCACTTT CASSVDNRDSPLHF
TRBJ1-6 few TRBV5-4 TRBD1 15 TGTGCCAGCAGCCGGGGACAGGGGAGAAACTCACCCCTCCACTTT CASSRGQGRNSPLHF